Following are 32 T cell receptor beta chains from one sample sequenced in a study of identical twins. MiXCR, applied by TCRdb to the 5' RACE reads, yields one record per CDR3 protein. Among 300,000 to 400,000 distinct CDR3 sequences listed, around an eighth were seen once. This same sample was also taken into another study, of yellow fever vaccine responses in identical twins.

Sequencing input: CD8+ T cells sorted from blood. The receptors derive from a woman under 30 in good health.

The chain recombines TRBV11-2 with TRBJ2-7; 8 nucleotides align to TRBD1. The length of the CDR3 is 12 residues. Germline CDR1 and CDR2: SGHAT and FQNNGV. The CDR3 DNA sequence: TGTGTTACAGGGGGAGCGCGTCTGGAGCAGTACTTC. It specifies CVTGGARLEQYF.

Many counts were recorded for this clonotype. V and J are TRBV12-3 or TRBV12-4 and TRBJ2-1; D not certain. The V end was cut by 3 bases, the J end by 4 bases, with 7 bases between. The CDR3 runs to 13 residues. The CDR3 bases are TGTGCCAGCAGTTTTGACACTTACAATGAGCAGTTCTTC. It is translated as CASSFDTYNEQFF.

The chain links TRBV10-3 to TRBJ2-7; 9 bases are shared with TRBD2. The germline V gene encodes CDR1 ENHRY and CDR2 SYGVKD. J lost 2 bases, V lost 7 bases, and 9 bases had no gene match. This CDR3 is 15 amino acids long. CDR3 nucleotide sequence: TGTGCCATCACTAAACTAGCGGGTACCGCCTACGAGCAGTACTTC. This sequence encodes CAITKLAGTAYEQYF.

The V gene is TRBV7-6, the J gene TRBJ2-4; D may match TRBD1 or TRBD2 (5 bases each). Germline V gene sequence: CDR1 SGHVS, CDR2 FNYEAQ. V gave up 0 bases and J gave up 3 bases, with 15 bases separating them. CDR3 length: 17 residues. The CDR3 DNA sequence: TGTGCCAGCAGCTTAGCGCAACGGGGCGCCGGCAAAAACATTCAGTACTTC. Translating it yields CASSLAQRGAGKNIQYF.

There are a few counts of this clonotype. The rearrangement uses TRBV7-8 and TRBJ2-1; 8 positions match TRBD2. The CDR3 covers 14 residues. The germline V gene encodes CDR1 SGHVS and CDR2 FQNEAQ. The V and J ends lost 5 bases and 6 bases, in that order; junction bases with no gene match: 6. The CDR3 DNA follows: TGTGCCAGCAGCGTTGGACTAGCTGTCAATGAGCAGTTCTTC. Its protein is CASSVGLAVNEQFF.

Only a few counts were recorded for this clonotype. The chain is built from TRBV20-1 and TRBJ1-1; weak D call: TRBD1 (6 bases). Per the germline V gene, CDR1 is DFQATT and CDR2 is SNEGSKA (reference sequence). V was cut by 5 bases and J by 3 bases, with 19 bases left in between. There are 15 residues in the CDR3. CDR3 protein: CSASLINRVYTEAFF. The CDR3 bases are TGCAGTGCTTCCCTGATCAACAGGGTTTACACTGAAGCTTTCTTT.

This clonotype was counted only a few times. The rearrangement joins TRBV9 to TRBJ1-1; 7 bases align to TRBD1. From germline, CDR1 is SGDLS and CDR2 YYNGEE. CDR3 length: 12 amino acids. V lost 4 bases and J lost 7; bases outside the gene matches: 4. The CDR3 reads CASSSRDSEAFF. CDR3 bases: TGTGCCAGCAGCTCTAGGGACAGTGAAGCTTTCTTT.

Only a few counts were recorded for this clonotype. The gene calls are TRBV5-1 and TRBJ2-5; possibly TRBD1 or TRBD2 for D (5 bases each). CDR3 length equals 18 residues. Trimming pared 1 base from V and 5 bases from J, leaving 24 bases between. Germline V gene lookup returns CDR1 SGHRS and CDR2 YFSETQ. In nucleotides, the CDR3 is TGCGCCAGCAGCTTGACCCCGGGACGCCCAGCTCTTAAGGAGACCCAGTACTTC. Translation gives CASSLTPGRPALKETQYF.

This rearrangement joins TRBV20-1 to TRBJ2-1, with TRBD1 identical over 10 bases. Germline V gives CDR1 DFQATT, CDR2 SNEGSKA (reference sequence). CDR3 length equals 14 residues. The V gene end was trimmed by 3 bases and the J gene end by 7 bases; junction bases not matched to a gene: 6. DNA of the CDR3: TGCAGTGCTAGGGGACAGGGGTTGAGGAATGAGCAGTTCTTC. Its protein product is CSARGQGLRNEQFF.

To note about this clonotype: A read error may account for a junction end that differs from germline. The V and J genes are TRBV7-9 and TRBJ2-3; D gene uncertain. Germline lookup yields CDR1 SEHNR and CDR2 FQNEAQ (reference sequence). The CDR3 covers 15 residues. CDR3 coding DNA: TGTGCCAGCAGCTTCCGGACGGATGGCACAGAGACGCAGTATTTT. This translates into CASSFRTDGTETQYF. The full variable domain, its missing parts supplied by reference TRBV7-9 and TRBJ2-3, is DTGVSQNPRHKITKRGQNVTFRCDPISEHNRLYWYRQTLGQGPEFLTYFQNEAQLEKSRLLSDRFSAERPKGSFSTLEIQRTEQGDSAMYLCASSFRTDGTETQYFGPGTRLTVL.

The chain recombines TRBV12-3 or TRBV12-4 with TRBJ2-2; D may match TRBD1 or TRBD2 (5 bases each). This CDR3 is built from 12 residues. V lost 7 bases and J lost 8, with 11 bases in between. The CDR3 protein is CASTDEGGELFF. The CDR3 DNA follows: TGTGCCAGCACCGACGAGGGGGGGGAGCTGTTTTTT.

At least ten counts were recorded for this clonotype. The CDR3 DNA sequence: TGTGCCAGCAGCCAAACCCCGGCTAGCGGATACACAGATACGCAGTATTTT. Translating it yields CASSQTPASGYTDTQYF. The chain carries TRBV7-6 and TRBJ2-3; 7 bases fit TRBD2. The CDR3 has 17 amino acids. Germline CDR1 is SGHVS and CDR2 is FNYEAQ. V gave up 5 bases and J gave up 2 bases; unmatched junction bases: 13.

The chain has TRBV20-1 and TRBJ2-7; 10 nucleotides agree with TRBD2. The ends lost 6 bases at V and 4 bases at J; junction bases unmatched: 12. CDR1 is DFQATT and CDR2 is SNEGSKA in the germline V gene (reference sequence). This CDR3 contains 15 residues. CDR3 amino acids: CSAIEDLAGEYEQYF. The CDR3 nucleotides read TGCAGTGCCATAGAGGACCTAGCGGGGGAATACGAGCAGTACTTC.

V gene TRBV5-1 combines with J gene TRBJ2-1; no clear D gene. Germline CDR1 and CDR2: SGHRS and YFSETQ. The germline V and J ends were trimmed by 0 bases and 9 bases, with 19 bases remaining between them. The CDR3 has 16 residues. The CDR3 sequence is CASSLDSYFLGPEQFF. The CDR3 bases are TGCGCCAGCAGCTTGGACTCATATTTTTTAGGTCCTGAGCAGTTCTTC.

Remarks on this clonotype: Mismatch with germline at one junction end may stem from a read error. This sequence joins TRBV18 and TRBJ1-4; D possibly corresponds to TRBD1 (6 bases). Germline V gives CDR1 KGHSH, CDR2 LQKENI. CDR3 length: 14 residues. The CDR3: CASSPTGGDEKLFF. The DNA for the CDR3 is TGTGCCAGCTCACCGACTGGGGGCGATGAAAAGCTGTTTTTT.

The sample holds many counts of this clonotype. This chain joins TRBV15 and TRBJ2-4; possible D gene TRBD1, 5 bases. Per germline, CDR1 LNHNV and CDR2 YYDKDF (reference sequence). Trimming took 0 bases from V and 0 from J, leaving 12 bases between them. The CDR3 sequence is 17 residues long. In DNA form, the CDR3 reads TGTGCCACCAGCAGAGATCATTCAGGGATAGCCAAAAACATTCAGTACTTC. This translates into CATSRDHSGIAKNIQYF.

This clonotype was picked up many times. In DNA form, the CDR3 reads TGTGCCAGCAACGTAGGGTACACAGATACGCAGTATTTT. Amino acids: CASNVGYTDTQYF. The V and J genes are TRBV12-3 or TRBV12-4 and TRBJ2-3; no definite D call. The V and J ends lost 7 bases and 2 bases respectively, with 10 bases between them. The CDR3 runs 13 residues.

This clonotype has more than one count but fewer than ten. This chain uses TRBV11-3 with TRBJ2-1, with 9 bases fitting TRBD2. The CDR3 spans 16 residues. J gave up 8 bases and V 4 bases, and 12 bases lay outside the gene matches. The germline CDR1 and CDR2 sequences are SGHNT and YENEEA. For the CDR3, the DNA is TGTGCCAGCAGCTCCTTGCTAGCGGGGACCACCGATGAGCAGTTCTTC. It encodes CASSSLLAGTTDEQFF. Full variable domain (rest looked up from reference TRBV11-3 and TRBJ2-1): EAGVVQSPRYKIIEKKQPVAFWCNPISGHNTLYWYLQNLGQGPELLIRYENEEAVDDSQLPKDRFSAERLKGVDSTLKIQPAELGDSAVYLCASSSLLAGTTDEQFFGPGTRLTVL.

This clonotype was counted at least ten times. CDR3 protein: CASSRTGESPLHF. The DNA for the CDR3 is TGTGCCAGCAGCCGGACAGGGGAGTCACCCCTCCACTTT. The chain has TRBV6-1 and TRBJ1-6; 9 nucleotides match TRBD1. Germline loops: CDR1 MNHNS, CDR2 SASEGT. V gave up 6 bases and J gave up 10 bases; unmatched junction bases: 4. The CDR3 runs 13 residues.

This clonotype was found many times. This may stem from a read error, because a much larger clone lies one nucleotide away. The chain uses TRBV12-3 or TRBV12-4 and TRBJ2-1; no definite D call. The CDR3 spans 11 residues. V lost 6 bases and J lost 4, with 4 bases in between. The CDR3 loop is CASSEYNEQFF. The DNA of the CDR3 is TGTGCCAGCAGCGAATACAATGAGCAGTTCTTC.

This clonotype occurred many times. The V gene is TRBV15, the J gene TRBJ2-7; D might be TRBD1 or TRBD2, each matching 5 bases. The germline gives CDR1 LNHNV, CDR2 YYDKDF (reference sequence). Trimming stripped 3 bases from V and 0 bases from J, with 6 bases between. The CDR3 is made up of 13 amino acids. The CDR3 spells CATSSGTSYEQYF. DNA for the CDR3: TGTGCCACCAGCAGCGGGACCTCCTACGAGCAGTACTTC.

Only a few counts were recorded for this clonotype. J is TRBJ2-2 and V is TRBV4-1, with D maybe TRBD2 (6 bases). The germline V gene encodes CDR1 MGHRA and CDR2 YSYEKL. The length of the CDR3 is 14 residues. The V end lost 0 bases, the J end lost 7 bases, and 9 bases lay between the germline ends. CDR3 region: CASSQDRRDGELFF. The CDR3 DNA follows: TGCGCCAGCAGCCAAGACAGGCGGGACGGGGAGCTGTTTTTT.

This rearrangement joins TRBV6-1 to TRBJ1-2; D is perhaps TRBD1 (6 bases). The ends were cut back, 6 bases at V and 10 bases at J, with 24 bases in the middle. Germline CDR1 is MNHNS and CDR2 is SASEGT. CDR3 length equals 15 residues. In nucleotides, the CDR3 is TGTGCCAGCAGCCCCGAGGGGGTAGGGGACTATCACTACACCTTC. Its translation is CASSPEGVGDYHYTF.

The rearrangement joins TRBV4-2 to TRBJ1-5, with a possible D match to TRBD1 (6 bases). The germline V and J ends were trimmed by 1 base and 3 bases, with 22 bases remaining between them. The CDR3 loop spans 19 amino acids. Germline CDR1 reads LGHNA; CDR2 reads YNFKEQ. The CDR3 sequence: CASSQAQVKATGNNQPQHF. As DNA, the CDR3 is TGTGCCAGCAGCCAAGCGCAAGTCAAGGCCACAGGGAACAATCAGCCCCAGCATTTT.

This chain's CDR3 is CASSPYSSGATYEQYF. The CDR3, as DNA: TGTGCCAGCAGCCCTTACTCTAGCGGGGCGACCTACGAGCAGTACTTC. This chain uses TRBV7-8 with TRBJ2-7; 9 bases are shared with TRBD2. The V segment lost 5 bases and the J segment 2 bases; nucleotides outside the gene matches: 10. The germline gives CDR1 SGHVS, CDR2 FQNEAQ. The CDR3 loop spans 16 amino acids.

This clonotype has at least ten counts. V usage is TRBV4-2 and J usage is TRBJ2-3; D remains unclear. The ends were cut back, 1 base at V and 0 bases at J, with 11 bases in the middle. This CDR3 is 16 amino acids long. Germline V CDR1 and CDR2: LGHNA, YNFKEQ. The CDR3 here is CASSQGLGGSTDTQYF. The CDR3 nucleotides read TGTGCCAGCAGCCAAGGGCTAGGTGGGAGCACAGATACGCAGTATTTT.

This clonotype occurred a few times. V is TRBV9 and J is TRBJ2-2, with D possibly TRBD1 on 6 matching bases. V lost 3 bases, J lost 6 bases, and 15 bases lay in between. The CDR3 covers 15 residues. Per germline, CDR1 SGDLS and CDR2 YYNGEE. CDR3 sequence reads: CASSASPPGAGELFF. The CDR3 DNA follows: TGTGCCAGCAGCGCGTCCCCTCCAGGGGCCGGGGAGCTGTTTTTT.

Only a few counts were recorded for this clonotype. J is TRBJ1-6 and V is TRBV20-1, with a tentative D call TRBD1 (6 bases). V was shortened by 0 bases and J by 4 bases, with 13 bases between the two germline ends. The germline CDR1 and CDR2 sequences are DFQATT and SNEGSKA (reference sequence). This CDR3 comprises 16 residues. For the CDR3, the DNA is TGCAGTGCTAGAGACAGGGGCCCACTTTATAATTCACCCCTCCACTTT. The encoded protein is CSARDRGPLYNSPLHF.

This sequence joins TRBV28 and TRBJ2-1; the D is unclear. This CDR3 has 17 residues. Per germline, CDR1 MDHEN and CDR2 SYDVKM. Trimming left V 3 bases short and J 0 bases short, with 15 bases between. In nucleotides, the CDR3 is TGTGCCAGCAGTTTTGGTACGGGCAGAAACTCCTACAATGAGCAGTTCTTC. It yields the protein CASSFGTGRNSYNEQFF.

The V and J genes are TRBV27 and TRBJ1-1, with 7 bases aligning to TRBD1. V lost 5 bases, J lost 5 bases, and 8 bases stayed unmatched. Germline loops: CDR1 MNHEY, CDR2 SMNVEV (reference sequence). The CDR3 consists of 14 residues. This chain's CDR3 is CASSTTGSRTEAFF. The DNA for the CDR3 is TGTGCCAGCAGTACGACAGGGAGCCGAACTGAAGCTTTCTTT.

This clonotype was detected ten times or more. The chain recombines TRBV12-3 or TRBV12-4 with TRBJ2-3; D is undetermined. The CDR3 totals 15 residues. Trimming took off 4 bases at V and 0 bases at J, with 11 bases between the two ends. CDR3 bases: TGTGCCAGCAGTTACGAAAAGGCTAGCACAGATACGCAGTATTTT. It codes for CASSYEKASTDTQYF.

This clonotype was counted a few times. The chain couples TRBV12-3 or TRBV12-4 to TRBJ2-3; maybe TRBD1 (6 bases). The CDR3 consists of 14 residues. The V end was cut by 6 bases, the J end by 4 bases, with 14 bases between. In DNA form, the CDR3 reads TGTGCCAGCAGCACTCATGAGGGGGCAGATACGCAGTATTTT. It yields the protein CASSTHEGADTQYF.